The 17 T cell receptor beta chains given below trace back to one sample, sequenced in a study of blood T cells in healthy people across ages. Together with a sample-barcoded 5' primer, a J-beta primer mix was included in a second PCR lasting about 6 to 11 cycles. Each CDR3 protein gets one entry after TCRdb re-called the 5' RACE reads with MiXCR. This table has about 800,000 distinct CDR3 sequences, about 25% appearing once. These data were also filed under a second study, of T cells of mothers and their children.

Sequencing was performed on blood. The receptors were sampled from a boy aged 5 to 17 in good health.

This clonotype was observed a handful of times. The V call is TRBV20-1, the J call TRBJ1-4; D gene unclear. Looked up from germline, CDR1 is DFQATT and CDR2 is SNEGSKA (reference sequence). The CDR3 is made up of 13 amino acids. Trimming shortened V by 6 bases and J by 4 bases, and 12 bases separated the two germline ends. The CDR3 DNA reads as TGCAGTGCCTCAAACAGAAATAATGAAAAACTGTTTTTT. Protein: CSASNRNNEKLFF.

The V call is TRBV7-2, the J call TRBJ2-5; 12 nucleotides match TRBD2. The end of the DNA aligns better with TRBJ2-1, so the J call may be wrong. The CDR3 runs to 15 residues. CDR1 SGHTA and CDR2 FQGNSA come from the germline V gene. The CDR3 nucleotides are TGTGCCAGCAGCCCAGGACTAGCGGGGTTGGACGAGCAGTTCTTC. Its translation is CASSPGLAGLDEQFF.

This rearrangement joins TRBV28 to TRBJ2-7; possibly TRBD1 for D (6 bases). The CDR3 consists of 15 residues. CDR1 and CDR2 (germline): MDHEN, SYDVKM. V lost 3 bases and J lost 2, with 14 bases in between. The CDR3 region is CASSLNRVGTYEQYF. The CDR3 DNA reads TGTGCCAGCAGTTTGAACAGGGTCGGTACCTACGAGCAGTACTTC.

This clonotype was seen ten or more times. This chain connects TRBV7-2 to TRBJ2-5; D is possibly TRBD1 (5 bases). Trimming left V 5 bases short and J 5 bases short, with 9 bases between. This CDR3 contains 12 residues. The germline CDR1 and CDR2 sequences are SGHTA and FQGNSA. CDR3 protein: CASSPWGETQYF. CDR3 DNA: TGTGCCAGCAGCCCCTGGGGCGAGACCCAGTACTTC.

The chain carries TRBV29-1 and TRBJ2-3; weak D call: TRBD1 (6 bases). Trimming cost V 4 bases and J 5 bases, with 10 bases left between them. CDR3 size: 12 residues. The germline V gene encodes CDR1 SQVTM and CDR2 ANQGSEA. The CDR3 DNA reads TGCAGCGTTGCTGGGGGCGGAGATACGCAGTATTTT. Protein: CSVAGGGDTQYF.

The V gene is TRBV5-8, the J gene TRBJ2-4; D gene unclear. This CDR3 is built from 13 residues. Germline lookup yields CDR1 SGHTS and CDR2 YDEGEE. V shed 1 base and J shed 9 bases, with 11 bases lying between them. CDR3 bases: TGTGCCAGCAGCTTGCCAGGTTTGAGCATTCAGTACTTC. Translating it yields CASSLPGLSIQYF.

V and J are TRBV20-1 and TRBJ2-7, with TRBD1 as a possible D gene (5 bases). Trimming pared 0 bases from V and 3 bases from J, leaving 12 bases between. The germline gives CDR1 DFQATT, CDR2 SNEGSKA (reference sequence). The CDR3 sequence is 14 residues long. CDR3 bases: TGCAGTGCTAGAGATTTAGACAGTCGCTACGAGCAGTACTTC. This codes for CSARDLDSRYEQYF.

The chain employs TRBV5-1 and TRBJ2-1, with a weak D call TRBD2 (5 bases). This CDR3 region has 16 residues. The V end lost 2 bases, the J end lost 0 bases, and 12 bases lay between the germline ends. Germline V gene sequence: CDR1 SGHRS, CDR2 YFSETQ. The DNA of the CDR3 is TGCGCCAGCAGCTTCGGGGTAGCGAGCTCCTACAATGAGCAGTTCTTC. Translated: CASSFGVASSYNEQFF.

The genes are TRBV20-1 and TRBJ2-2; D is possibly TRBD2 (6 bases). The germline V gene encodes CDR1 DFQATT and CDR2 SNEGSKA (reference sequence). This CDR3 spans 13 amino acids. V lost 3 bases and J lost 5, with 10 bases in between. The CDR3 coding sequence is TGCAGTGCTAGGGACGGGAGTACCGGGGAGCTGTTTTTT. This gives the protein CSARDGSTGELFF.

This chain links TRBV4-3 with TRBJ2-7; D remains ambiguous. Germline-derived CDR1 and CDR2 are LGHNA and YSLEER. The CDR3 is 16 residues long. Trimming shortened V by 0 bases and J by 2 bases, and 14 bases separated the two germline ends. In DNA, the CDR3 is TGCGCCAGCAGCCAAGAGGCTCCCACGGGTGCCTACGAGCAGTACTTC. Encoded protein: CASSQEAPTGAYEQYF.

V and J are TRBV4-2 and TRBJ2-5, with 9 bases lining up with TRBD2. Per the germline V gene, CDR1 is LGHNA and CDR2 is YNFKEQ. The V gene end was trimmed by 1 base and the J gene end by 4 bases; junction bases not matched to a gene: 4. This CDR3 contains 15 residues. For the CDR3, the DNA is TGTGCCAGCAGCCAAGGTAAACTAGCGGGAGAGACCCAGTACTTC. Amino acids: CASSQGKLAGETQYF.

This clonotype was observed a handful of times. The chain joins TRBV20-1 to TRBJ2-7; D is perhaps TRBD2 (7 bases). Trimming shortened V by 0 bases and J by 3 bases, and 21 bases separated the two germline ends. The germline CDR1 and CDR2 sequences are DFQATT and SNEGSKA (reference sequence). This CDR3 has 17 residues. The CDR3 DNA follows: TGCAGTGCTAGAGACCTGACGGGGGGCTCTACTATCTACGAGCAGTACTTC. Protein product: CSARDLTGGSTIYEQYF.

This clonotype was detected only a few times. The genes are TRBV7-2 and TRBJ2-5; 10 positions match TRBD1. From germline, CDR1 is SGHTA and CDR2 FQGNSA. With V trimmed by 5 bases and J by 6 bases, 3 bases remained unmatched. There are 13 residues in the CDR3. CDR3 amino acids: CASSNDRGQTQYF. The CDR3, as DNA: TGTGCCAGCAGCAATGACAGGGGGCAGACCCAGTACTTC. Full variable domain (missing parts from reference TRBV7-2 and TRBJ2-5): GAGVSQSPSNKVTEKGKDVELRCDPISGHTALYWYRQSLGQGLEFLIYFQGNSAPDKSGLPSDRFSAERTGGSVSTLTIQRTQQEDSAVYLCASSNDRGQTQYFGPGTRLLVL.

This clonotype was recorded a few times. The CDR3 DNA sequence: TGTGCCAGCAGTCCCCGACAGCCGGAAGAGACCCAGTACTTC. Its protein is CASSPRQPEETQYF. This chain uses TRBV28 with TRBJ2-5; D may be TRBD1 (5 bases). Trimming took off 5 bases at V and 3 bases at J, with 13 bases between the two ends. The CDR3 length is 14 residues. Germline V gene data show CDR1 as MDHEN and CDR2 as SYDVKM.

The V call is TRBV12-3 or TRBV12-4, the J call TRBJ2-7, with TRBD1 matching 9 bases. Losses at the gene ends were 3 bases for V and 6 bases for J; bases not matched to a gene: 15. The CDR3 totals 17 residues. CDR3 in DNA: TGTGCCAGCAGTTTCCTCCTTCCGGGACAGGGTAAGGCCGAGCAGTACTTC. As protein: CASSFLLPGQGKAEQYF.

Here the CDR3 reads CSATRQSKNIQYF. The CDR3 bases are TGCAGTGCTACCAGACAGAGCAAAAACATTCAGTACTTC. The rearrangement links TRBV20-1 to TRBJ2-4; weak D call: TRBD1 (5 bases). The CDR3 spans 13 residues. V lost 4 bases, J lost 3 bases, and 10 bases lay in between. Germline V gene lookup returns CDR1 DFQATT and CDR2 SNEGSKA (reference sequence).

In this sample, this clonotype turned up a few times. The chain joins TRBV20-1 to TRBJ2-1; 7 nucleotides match TRBD2. The V gene end was trimmed by 0 bases and the J gene end by 0 bases; junction bases not matched to a gene: 14. Germline CDR1 is DFQATT and CDR2 is SNEGSKA (reference sequence). This CDR3 has 19 residues. CDR3 protein: CSARDLSGRTEGSYNEQFF. CDR3 sequence (DNA): TGCAGTGCTAGAGATCTTTCCGGGAGGACCGAAGGCTCCTACAATGAGCAGTTCTTC.